Listed here are 29 T cell receptor beta chains from one sample, sequenced in a study of shared clonotypes between healthy human individuals. Data came from immunoSEQ multiplex PCR; TCRdb stores just in-frame clones and leaves some out. The sample holds 500,000 to 700,000 clones, roughly 95% seen once. Selected positively for CCR7 and CD45RO-negative, naive CD8 cells excluded terminally differentiated effector memory CD45RA+ cells. The sample taken for sequencing was naive CD8+ T cells sorted from blood. The source of these receptors is a woman between 25 and 40 years old in good health.

The rearrangement joins TRBV21-1 to TRBJ2-2; TRBD1 reflects the table's D call only, with no check against the DNA. TRBV21-1 is a pseudogene locus. The CDR3 consists of 15 residues. The CDR3 loop reads CASSARQLNTGELFF. The CDR3 region has the DNA TGTGCCAGCAGCGCTAGACAGTTGAACACCGGGGAGCTGTTTTTT.

The rearrangement uses TRBV5-5 and TRBJ2-7; 10 bases fit TRBD2. This CDR3 is 14 amino acids long. Germline CDR1 SGHKS, CDR2 YYEKEE (reference sequence). J was trimmed by 6 bases and V by 1 base; bases with no gene match: 4. The CDR3 DNA reads TGTGCCAGCAGCTTGTCTAGCGGGAGAGGCGAGCAGTACTTC. Translation: CASSLSSGRGEQYF.

The rearrangement links TRBV4-2 to TRBJ2-3; 7 bases match TRBD2. Germline V CDR1 and CDR2: LGHNA, YNFKEQ. This CDR3 region has 14 residues. V dropped 4 bases and J dropped 5; count of bases not matched to a gene: 6. CDR3 DNA sequence: TGTGCCAGCAGCCCACTAGGCGGGGGAGATACGCAGTATTTT. Translation gives CASSPLGGGDTQYF.

This chain's CDR3 is CASKTGGSYEQYF. The CDR3 coding sequence is TGTGCCAGTAAGACAGGGGGGAGCTACGAGCAGTACTTC. The chain joins TRBV2 to TRBJ2-7, with 9 bases identical to TRBD1. The junction had 6 bases not matched to a gene; V was cut back by 9 bases and J by 3 bases. Germline V gene lookup returns CDR1 SNHLY and CDR2 FYNNEI. The CDR3 extends over 13 amino acids.

The chain is built from TRBV4-1 and TRBJ2-1; TRBD1 or TRBD2 may be the D gene (7 bases each). The CDR3 spans 14 residues. The ends were cut back, 4 bases at V and 8 bases at J, with 15 bases in the middle. Per germline, CDR1 MGHRA and CDR2 YSYEKL. The CDR3 loop reads CASSPRQGGDEQFF. CDR3 in DNA: TGCGCCAGCAGCCCCCGACAGGGAGGGGATGAGCAGTTCTTC.

The chain combines TRBV5-6 with TRBJ1-4, with 7 bases aligning to TRBD1. The CDR3 runs 16 residues. J was trimmed by 5 bases and V by 0 bases; bases with no gene match: 7. Germline V gene sequence: CDR1 SGHDT, CDR2 YYEEEE. The CDR3 spells CASSLVLGTANEKLFF. As DNA, the CDR3 is TGTGCCAGCAGCTTGGTTCTGGGGACAGCAAATGAAAAACTGTTTTTT.

Worth noting for this clone: Within the sample, other DNA sequences also encode this same CDR3. The V call is TRBV6-5, the J call TRBJ1-1; the D is unclear. The CDR3 totals 14 residues. The germline CDR1 and CDR2 sequences are MNHEY and SVGAGI. Trimming stripped 0 bases from V and 0 bases from J, with 5 bases between. Here the CDR3 reads CASSYSILNTEAFF. The CDR3 coding sequence is TGTGCCAGCAGTTACTCGATCCTGAACACTGAAGCTTTCTTT.

The V and J genes are TRBV28 and TRBJ2-7, with TRBD2 matching over 9 bases. This CDR3 is built from 14 residues. The germline V gene encodes CDR1 MDHEN and CDR2 SYDVKM. J lost 4 bases, V lost 7 bases, and 8 bases had no gene match. CDR3 in amino acids: CASTGVAGDYEQYF. As DNA, the CDR3 is TGTGCCAGCACCGGGGTAGCGGGAGATTACGAGCAGTACTTC. Full variable domain (rest looked up from reference TRBV28 and TRBJ2-7): DVKVTQSSRYLVKRTGEKVFLECVQDMDHENMFWYRQDPGLGLRLIYFSYDVKMKEKGDIPEGYSVSREKKERFSLILESASTNQTSMYLCASTGVAGDYEQYFGPGTRLTVT.

A word on this clone: The same CDR3 arises from other DNA sequences in this sample as well. V usage is TRBV28 and J usage is TRBJ1-1; D is unresolved. This CDR3 is 13 amino acids long. The V end was cut by 0 bases, the J end by 4 bases, with 6 bases between. The V gene's germline CDR1 is MDHEN and CDR2 SYDVKM. This CDR3 is CASSLWEGTEAFF. The CDR3 DNA follows: TGTGCCAGCAGTTTATGGGAAGGCACTGAAGCTTTCTTT.

The chain carries TRBV27 and TRBJ2-7; 10 bases are a match to TRBD2. J gave up 3 bases and V 0 bases, and 5 bases lay outside the gene matches. The CDR3 extends over 16 amino acids. In germline, CDR1 is MNHEY, CDR2 SMNVEV (reference sequence). The CDR3 DNA sequence: TGTGCCAGCAGTTTATCGGCTAGCGGGAGATTCTACGAGCAGTACTTC. Protein: CASSLSASGRFYEQYF.

Turning to this clone: The same CDR3 also results from other DNA sequences found in this sample. The chain carries TRBV27 and TRBJ2-1; no clear D gene. CDR3 size: 13 residues. Germline values: CDR1 MNHEY, CDR2 SMNVEV (reference sequence). V gave up 4 bases and J gave up 0 bases, with 4 bases separating them. In nucleotides, the CDR3 is TGTGCCAGCAGTTATGGCTCCTACAATGAGCAGTTCTTC. Its translation is CASSYGSYNEQFF.

The V gene is TRBV2, the J gene TRBJ2-7; 7 bases agree with TRBD1. The CDR3 sequence is 15 residues long. J gave up 5 bases and V 2 bases, and 9 bases lay outside the gene matches. The germline V gene encodes CDR1 SNHLY and CDR2 FYNNEI. CDR3 sequence (DNA): TGTGCCAGCAGTGAACCCCACAGGGGATACCACGAGCAGTACTTC. This sequence encodes CASSEPHRGYHEQYF.

The V call is TRBV18, the J call TRBJ2-2; 7 nucleotides agree with TRBD1. Germline CDR1 KGHSH, CDR2 LQKENI. The CDR3 totals 17 residues. J gave up 1 base and V 0 bases, and 5 bases lay outside the gene matches. Here the CDR3 reads CASSPPGQLQNTGELFF. CDR3 DNA sequence: TGTGCCAGCTCACCACCGGGACAGCTACAGAACACCGGGGAGCTGTTTTTT.

The V gene is TRBV13, the J gene TRBJ2-3; the D gene could be TRBD1 or TRBD2 (6 bases each). The germline V and J ends were trimmed by 5 bases and 2 bases, with 11 bases remaining between them. CDR1 is PRHDT and CDR2 is FYEKMQ in the germline V gene (reference sequence). This CDR3 comprises 14 residues. Written as DNA, the CDR3 is TGTGCCAGCAGCACGGGGGCCCCCACAGATACGCAGTATTTT. Amino acids: CASSTGAPTDTQYF.

The chain joins TRBV5-5 to TRBJ2-5; D is undetermined. The DNA end lines up better with TRBJ2-7; the J call may be wrong. There are 16 residues in the CDR3. Germline V gene lookup returns CDR1 SGHKS and CDR2 YYEKEE (reference sequence). In DNA, the CDR3 is TGTGCCAGCAGCTTGGAGGGCCAGGCTACTTCCTACGAGCAGTACTTC. Protein: CASSLEGQATSYEQYF.

V gene TRBV5-1 combines with J gene TRBJ2-5; D uncertain. This CDR3 has 16 amino acids. Germline CDR1 and CDR2: SGHRS and YFSETQ. Trimming pared 0 bases from V and 5 bases from J, leaving 17 bases between. CDR3 loop: CASSLGQVGLRETQYF. CDR3 sequence (DNA): TGCGCCAGCAGCTTGGGACAAGTAGGGTTACGGGAGACCCAGTACTTC.

A single count supports this clone. J is TRBJ1-1 and V is TRBV5-1, with D perhaps matching TRBD1 (5 bases). The CDR3 covers 15 residues. From germline, CDR1 is SGHRS and CDR2 YFSETQ. Trimming left V 5 bases short and J 0 bases short, with 14 bases between. For the CDR3, the DNA is TGCGCCAGCAGGCACAGGACCGGGATGAACACTGAAGCTTTCTTT. Amino acid sequence: CASRHRTGMNTEAFF.

The gene calls are TRBV27 and TRBJ2-7, with a weak D call TRBD2 (6 bases). V dropped 5 bases and J dropped 3 bases, with 14 bases sitting between them. Germline CDR1 reads MNHEY; CDR2 reads SMNVEV (reference sequence). This CDR3 contains 14 residues. CDR3: CASSLGGIGYEQYF. Written as DNA, the CDR3 is TGTGCCAGCAGTCTAGGAGGGATCGGCTACGAGCAGTACTTC.

CDR3 protein: CASSLEYIEGRDNEQFF. The CDR3 nucleotides read TGTGCCAGCAGCTTGGAATACATAGAAGGCAGGGACAATGAGCAGTTCTTC. This chain links TRBV5-6 with TRBJ2-1; D may be TRBD1 (5 bases). This CDR3 has 17 amino acids. The V end was cut by 0 bases, the J end by 5 bases, with 18 bases between. Germline assignment: CDR1 SGHDT and CDR2 YYEEEE.

The chain has TRBV5-6 and TRBJ2-1; D not certain. V lost 0 bases to trimming and J lost 7 bases, with 5 bases between them. CDR1 and CDR2 from the germline V gene are SGHDT and YYEEEE. This CDR3 contains 12 residues. CDR3 DNA sequence: TGTGCCAGCAGCTTGGGGCCGAATGAGCAGTTCTTC. Residues: CASSLGPNEQFF.

This sequence joins TRBV19 and TRBJ2-5; 11 bases align to TRBD2. CDR3 length: 16 residues. Germline loops: CDR1 LNHDA, CDR2 SQIVND (reference sequence). Unmatched junction bases numbered 8, after V lost 3 bases and J lost 5 bases. CDR3 in amino acids: CASSITSGRGWETQYF. The CDR3 DNA sequence: TGTGCCAGTAGTATCACTAGCGGGAGAGGATGGGAGACCCAGTACTTC.

The gene calls are TRBV11-3 and TRBJ2-1, with unresolved D. Germline loops: CDR1 SGHNT, CDR2 YENEEA. The ends were cut back, 7 bases at V and 0 bases at J, with 19 bases in the middle. The CDR3 totals 17 residues. This chain's CDR3 is CASTQVSGSPSYNEQFF. As DNA, the CDR3 is TGTGCCAGCACCCAAGTTTCGGGCAGCCCCTCCTACAATGAGCAGTTCTTC.

This chain joins TRBV11-2 and TRBJ2-7; 9 bases fit TRBD1. Losses at the gene ends were 5 bases for V and 4 bases for J; bases not matched to a gene: 9. The CDR3 contains 15 residues. CDR1 and CDR2 from the germline V gene are SGHAT and FQNNGV. The CDR3 here is CASSPAGTGYYEQYF. The CDR3, as DNA: TGTGCCAGCAGCCCTGCCGGGACAGGGTATTACGAGCAGTACTTC.

The chain carries TRBV6-5 and TRBJ2-7; no reliable D call. CDR3 length equals 11 residues. In germline, CDR1 is MNHEY, CDR2 SVGAGI. Trimming removed 1 base from V and 5 bases from J, with 3 bases in between. Written as DNA, the CDR3 is TGTGCCAGCAGTTACTACCACGAGCAGTACTTC. Encoded protein: CASSYYHEQYF.

The gene calls are TRBV2 and TRBJ2-7; perhaps TRBD2 as D (6 bases). CDR3 length: 13 amino acids. Germline V gene lookup returns CDR1 SNHLY and CDR2 FYNNEI. The V and J ends lost 6 bases and 3 bases respectively, with 12 bases between them. CDR3 sequence reads: CASRETGSYEQYF. The CDR3 region has the DNA TGTGCCAGCAGAGAAACCGGGAGCTACGAGCAGTACTTC.

This chain joins TRBV28 and TRBJ2-7; D unresolved. The length of the CDR3 is 13 residues. Trimming took off 2 bases at V and 3 bases at J, with 8 bases between the two ends. Germline loops: CDR1 MDHEN, CDR2 SYDVKM. CDR3 nucleotide sequence: TGTGCCAGCAGTTTACCCACCCTCTACGAGCAGTACTTC. Translating gives CASSLPTLYEQYF.

The rearrangement joins TRBV2 to TRBJ2-1, with D uncertain. In germline, CDR1 is SNHLY, CDR2 FYNNEI. CDR3 length: 15 residues. V lost 3 bases, J lost 3 bases, and 12 bases lay in between. The CDR3 loop is CASSDLTRNYNEQFF. CDR3 nucleotide sequence: TGTGCCAGCAGTGACCTAACACGGAACTACAATGAGCAGTTCTTC.

CDR3 amino acids: CASSEGGGDYGYTF. The CDR3, as DNA: TGTGCCAGCAGTGAAGGGGGAGGAGACTATGGCTACACCTTC. The V and J genes are TRBV6-1 and TRBJ1-2; D is undetermined. This CDR3 contains 14 residues. V gave up 1 base and J gave up 3 bases, with 9 bases separating them. CDR1 and CDR2 from the germline V gene are MNHNS and SASEGT.

The rearrangement links TRBV7-8 to TRBJ1-5; possible D gene TRBD1, 6 bases. CDR3 size: 16 residues. Germline assignment: CDR1 SGHVS and CDR2 FQNEAQ. Trimming removed 5 bases at V and 1 base at J, with 15 bases between. The CDR3 reads CASSPYLTGSNQPQHF. CDR3 bases: TGTGCCAGCAGCCCGTACTTGACAGGAAGCAATCAGCCCCAGCATTTT.